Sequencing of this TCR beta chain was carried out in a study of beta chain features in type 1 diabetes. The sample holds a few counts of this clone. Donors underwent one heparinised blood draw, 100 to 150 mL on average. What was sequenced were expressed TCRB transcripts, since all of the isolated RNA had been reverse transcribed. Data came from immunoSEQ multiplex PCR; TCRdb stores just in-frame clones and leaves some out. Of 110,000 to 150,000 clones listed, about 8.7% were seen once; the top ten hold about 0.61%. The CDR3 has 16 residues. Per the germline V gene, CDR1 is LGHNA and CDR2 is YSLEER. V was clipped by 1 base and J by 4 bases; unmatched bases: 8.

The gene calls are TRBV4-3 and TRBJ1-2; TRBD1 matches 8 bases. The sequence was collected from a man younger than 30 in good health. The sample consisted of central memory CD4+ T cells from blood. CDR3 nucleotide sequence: TGCGCCAGCAGCCAAGGGGCGACAGGGGACGGCTATGGCTACACCTTC. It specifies CASSQGATGDGYGYTF.